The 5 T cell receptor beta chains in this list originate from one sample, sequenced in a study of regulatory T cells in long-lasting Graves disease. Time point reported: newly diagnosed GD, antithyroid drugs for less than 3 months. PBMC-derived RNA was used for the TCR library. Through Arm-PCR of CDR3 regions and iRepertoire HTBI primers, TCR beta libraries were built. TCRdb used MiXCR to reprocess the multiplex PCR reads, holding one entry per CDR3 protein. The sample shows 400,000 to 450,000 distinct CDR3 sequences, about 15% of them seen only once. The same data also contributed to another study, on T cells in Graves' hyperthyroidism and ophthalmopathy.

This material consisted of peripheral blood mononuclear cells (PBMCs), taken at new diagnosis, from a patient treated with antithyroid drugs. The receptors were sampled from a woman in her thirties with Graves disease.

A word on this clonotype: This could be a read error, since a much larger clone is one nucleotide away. CDR3 nucleotide sequence: TGTGCCAGCAGCCAAGGGGCGCAGGCGCCCTACGAGCAGTTCTTC. It is translated as CASSQGAQAPYEQFF. The chain links TRBV3-1 to TRBJ2-1; D remains unclear. V shed 1 base and J shed 10 bases, with 17 bases lying between them. CDR3 length equals 15 residues. Germline V gene lookup returns CDR1 LGHDT and CDR2 YNNKEL (reference sequence).

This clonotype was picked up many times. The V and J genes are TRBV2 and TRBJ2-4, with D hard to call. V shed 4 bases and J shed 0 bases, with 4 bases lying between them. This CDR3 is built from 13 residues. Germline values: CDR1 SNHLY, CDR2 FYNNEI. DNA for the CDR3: TGTGCCAGCAGTGGAGAAGCCAAAAACATTCAGTACTTC. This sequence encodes CASSGEAKNIQYF.

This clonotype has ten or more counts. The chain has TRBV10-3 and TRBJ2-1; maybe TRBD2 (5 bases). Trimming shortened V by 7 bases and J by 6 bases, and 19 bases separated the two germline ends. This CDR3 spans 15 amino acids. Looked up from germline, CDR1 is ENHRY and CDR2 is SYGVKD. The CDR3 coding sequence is TGTGCCATCAACCGGAACGAGGGAACTAGCAATGAGCAGTTCTTC. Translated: CAINRNEGTSNEQFF.

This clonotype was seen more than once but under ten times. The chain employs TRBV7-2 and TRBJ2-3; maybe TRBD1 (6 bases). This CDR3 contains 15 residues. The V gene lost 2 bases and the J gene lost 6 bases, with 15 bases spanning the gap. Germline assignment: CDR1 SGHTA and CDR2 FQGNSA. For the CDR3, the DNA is TGTGCCAGCAGCTTAAGTTTGGGAAGGGGGGATACGCAGTATTTT. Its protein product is CASSLSLGRGDTQYF.

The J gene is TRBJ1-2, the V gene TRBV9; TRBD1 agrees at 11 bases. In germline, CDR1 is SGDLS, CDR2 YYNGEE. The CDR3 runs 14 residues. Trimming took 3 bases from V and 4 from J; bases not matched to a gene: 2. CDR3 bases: TGTGCCAGCAGCGGGACAGGGGGCGTCTATGGCTACACCTTC. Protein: CASSGTGGVYGYTF.